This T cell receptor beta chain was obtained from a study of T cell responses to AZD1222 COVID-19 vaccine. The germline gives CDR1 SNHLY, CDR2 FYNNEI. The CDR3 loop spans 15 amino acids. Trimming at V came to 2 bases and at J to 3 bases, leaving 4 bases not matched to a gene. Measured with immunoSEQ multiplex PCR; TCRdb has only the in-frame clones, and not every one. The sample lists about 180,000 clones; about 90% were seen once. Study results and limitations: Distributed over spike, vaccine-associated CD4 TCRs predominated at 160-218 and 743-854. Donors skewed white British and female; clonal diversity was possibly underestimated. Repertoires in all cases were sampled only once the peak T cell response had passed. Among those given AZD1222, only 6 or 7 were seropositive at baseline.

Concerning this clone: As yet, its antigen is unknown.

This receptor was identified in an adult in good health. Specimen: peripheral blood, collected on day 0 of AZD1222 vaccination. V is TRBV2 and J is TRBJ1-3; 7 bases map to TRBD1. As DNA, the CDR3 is TGTGCCAGCAGTGAATCCAGGGGGTTTGGAAACACCATATATTTT. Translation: CASSESRGFGNTIYF.